This T cell receptor beta chain was obtained from a study of metastatic and nonmetastatic thyroid tumors. Until they underwent thyroid surgery, no patient had received any treatment. From germline, CDR1 is MNHNS and CDR2 SASEGT. The CDR3 is 15 amino acids. TCRdb redid the clone calls on the PCR reads using MiXCR. The sample lists tens of thousands of clones, 10% to 15% seen once, with under 5% in the top ten. Details on this clone: One end of the junction is discordant with germline, which a read error may explain.

V usage is TRBV6-1 and J usage is TRBJ2-6; D may be TRBD1 (5 bases). The sample was blood. The TCR comes from a female donor with papillary thyroid cancer or a benign thyroid nodule (not recorded which). Some clones in this sample may be carry-over from other donors' samples. The CDR3 coding sequence is TGTGCCAGCAGTGAAGTAAACTCTGGGGCCAACGTCCTGGCTTTC. Amino acid sequence: CASSEVNSGANVLAF.